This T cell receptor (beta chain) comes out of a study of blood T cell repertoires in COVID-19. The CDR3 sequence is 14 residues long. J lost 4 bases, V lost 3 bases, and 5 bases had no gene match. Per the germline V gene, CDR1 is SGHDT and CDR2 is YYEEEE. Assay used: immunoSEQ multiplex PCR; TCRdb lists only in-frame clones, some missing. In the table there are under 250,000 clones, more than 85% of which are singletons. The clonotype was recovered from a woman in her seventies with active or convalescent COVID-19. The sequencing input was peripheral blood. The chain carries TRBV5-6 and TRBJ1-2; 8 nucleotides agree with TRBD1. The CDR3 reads CASSYGQGAYGYTF. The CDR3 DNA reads TGTGCCAGCAGCTATGGACAGGGAGCCTATGGCTACACCTTC. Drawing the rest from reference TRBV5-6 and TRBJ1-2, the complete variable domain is DAGVTQSPTHLIKTRGQQVTLRCSPKSGHDTVSWYQQALGQGPQFIFQYYEEEERQRGNFPDRFSGHQFPNYSSELNVNALLLGDSALYLCASSYGQGAYGYTFGSGTRLTVV.